Following are 8 T cell receptor beta chains from one sample sequenced in a study of blood T cells in healthy people across ages. PCR was performed a second time for about 7 to 12 cycles using a sample-barcoded 5' primer and a J-beta primer mix. TCRdb re-analysed the 5' RACE reads in MiXCR, keeping a single row per CDR3 protein. The sample has about 1.8 million distinct CDR3 sequences, about 50% seen once; the top ten hold about 2.1%. Material for sequencing was blood. The receptor source for this set is a woman aged 35 to 49 in good health.

This clonotype turned up a few times. The chain carries TRBV5-1 and TRBJ2-7; D remains unclear. The germline gives CDR1 SGHRS, CDR2 YFSETQ. The CDR3 length is 14 residues. Trimming removed 3 bases at V and 2 bases at J, with 12 bases between. CDR3 amino acids: CASSYDPSAYEQYF. The CDR3 DNA follows: TGCGCCAGCAGCTACGATCCATCAGCCTACGAGCAGTACTTC.

Many counts were recorded for this clonotype. J is TRBJ2-1 and V is TRBV5-1; 10 bases match TRBD1. The junction had 4 bases not matched to a gene; V was cut back by 0 bases and J by 7 bases. The CDR3 covers 15 residues. Per germline, CDR1 SGHRS and CDR2 YFSETQ. CDR3: CASSLARTGGNEQFF. The CDR3 nucleotides are TGCGCCAGCAGCTTGGCCCGGACAGGGGGAAATGAGCAGTTCTTC. The whole variable domain, remainder taken from reference TRBV5-1 and TRBJ2-1, is KAGVTQTPRYLIKTRGQQVTLSCSPISGHRSVSWYQQTPGQGLQFLFEYFSETQRNKGNFPGRFSGRQFSNSRSEMNVSTLELGDSALYLCASSLARTGGNEQFFGPGTRLTVL.

This chain uses TRBV5-1 with TRBJ2-4; no clear D gene. CDR1 is SGHRS, CDR2 YFSETQ, per germline. CDR3 size: 13 residues. V was cut by 6 bases and J by 1 base, with 8 bases left in between. CDR3 bases: TGCGCCAGCAATGACGGGGCCAAAAACATTCAGTACTTC. The encoded protein is CASNDGAKNIQYF.

This clonotype was seen a few times. The chain recombines TRBV6-2 or TRBV6-3 with TRBJ2-3; 10 bases match TRBD1. The CDR3 loop spans 18 amino acids. Germline values: CDR1 MNHEY, CDR2 SVGEGT. The V gene end was trimmed by 6 bases and the J gene end by 2 bases; junction bases not matched to a gene: 14. For the CDR3, the DNA is TGTGCCAGCAGCCACCGGGTCGGGACAGGGGTCCTCACAGATACGCAGTATTTT. Translating it yields CASSHRVGTGVLTDTQYF.

The chain joins TRBV5-1 to TRBJ2-5; 8 nucleotides agree with TRBD2. Germline-derived CDR1 and CDR2 are SGHRS and YFSETQ. CDR3 length: 17 residues. V was pared by 3 bases and J by 2 bases, with 12 bases of the junction left unmatched. CDR3 loop: CASSSTSGGGPQETQYF. In DNA form, the CDR3 reads TGCGCCAGCAGCTCGACCTCGGGCGGGGGGCCTCAAGAGACCCAGTACTTC.

The V call is TRBV12-3 or TRBV12-4, the J call TRBJ1-5; D unresolved. V was shortened by 2 bases and J by 0 bases, with 8 bases between the two germline ends. This CDR3 has 15 amino acids. CDR3 residues: CASSLSVASNQPQHF. The CDR3 DNA is TGTGCCAGCAGTTTATCAGTGGCTAGCAATCAGCCCCAGCATTTT.

The J gene is TRBJ2-4, the V gene TRBV29-1, with 8 bases fitting TRBD1. Trimming removed 6 bases from V and 9 bases from J; junction bases left unmatched: 10. The germline V gene encodes CDR1 SQVTM and CDR2 ANQGSEA. The CDR3 has 13 residues. CDR3 in DNA: TGCAGCGTGGTAGCCGGGACAGGACGCATTCAGTACTTC. Its protein product is CSVVAGTGRIQYF.

The chain combines TRBV5-1 with TRBJ2-1, with TRBD1 as a possible D gene (6 bases). Germline V gene sequence: CDR1 SGHRS, CDR2 YFSETQ. The CDR3 spans 13 residues. The ends were cut back, 1 base at V and 10 bases at J, with 12 bases in the middle. CDR3 protein: CASSLMPGAEQFF. CDR3 coding DNA: TGCGCCAGCAGCTTGATGCCAGGGGCCGAGCAGTTCTTC.